This TCR beta chain was sequenced in a study of blood T cell repertoires in COVID-19. Study-level background: Sample material is recorded as cDNA or gDNA derived from T cells, B-cell-depleted T cells, or PBMCs.

CDR1 LGHDT and CDR2 YNNKEL come from the germline V gene (reference sequence). V gave up 0 bases and J gave up 6 bases, with 12 bases separating them. The CDR3 is 14 residues long. Profiled with immunoSEQ multiplex PCR; TCRdb holds only in-frame clones, not every one. In the table there are roughly 80,000 clones, roughly four fifths of which are singletons. This chain uses TRBV3-1 (or the pseudogene TRBV3-2) with TRBJ2-7; D might be TRBD2 (5 bases). The source material was peripheral blood. This clonotype was sampled from a human donor in a cohort sampled during active COVID-19. In nucleotides, the CDR3 is TGTGCCAGCAGCCAAGATTTTGGAGGTCGCGAGCAGTACTTC. This translates into CASSQDFGGREQYF.